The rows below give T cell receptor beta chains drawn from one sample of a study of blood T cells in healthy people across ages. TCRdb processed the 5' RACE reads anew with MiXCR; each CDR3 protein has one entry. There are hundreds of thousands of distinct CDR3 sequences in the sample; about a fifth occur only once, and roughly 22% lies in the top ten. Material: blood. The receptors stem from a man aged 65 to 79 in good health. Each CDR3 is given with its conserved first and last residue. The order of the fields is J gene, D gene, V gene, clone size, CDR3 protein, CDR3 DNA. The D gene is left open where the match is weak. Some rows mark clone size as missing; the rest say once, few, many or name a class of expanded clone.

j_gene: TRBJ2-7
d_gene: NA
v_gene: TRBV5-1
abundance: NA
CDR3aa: CASSLSGTSRINFYEQYF
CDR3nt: TGCGCCAGCAGCTTGAGTGGGACAAGTAGAATCAACTTCTACGAGCAGTACTTC

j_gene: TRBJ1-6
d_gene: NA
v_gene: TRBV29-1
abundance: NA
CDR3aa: CSVEVTKNSPLHF
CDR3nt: TGCAGCGTTGAGGTGACAAAAAATTCACCCCTCCACTTT

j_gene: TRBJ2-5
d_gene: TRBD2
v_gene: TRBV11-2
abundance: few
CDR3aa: CASSTGTSGQETQYF
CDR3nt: TGTGCCAGCAGCACCGGGACTAGCGGACAAGAGACCCAGTACTTC

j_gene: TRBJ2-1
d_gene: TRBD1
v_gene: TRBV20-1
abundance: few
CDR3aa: CSARRGGDEQFF
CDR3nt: TGCAGTGCTAGGAGAGGGGGCGATGAGCAGTTCTTC

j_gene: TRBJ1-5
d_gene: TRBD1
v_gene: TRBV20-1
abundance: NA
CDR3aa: CSARAPTGGLRNQPQHF
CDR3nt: TGCAGTGCTAGAGCCCCGACAGGGGGCCTCCGAAATCAGCCCCAGCATTTT

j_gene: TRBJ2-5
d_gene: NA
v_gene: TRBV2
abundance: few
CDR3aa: CASSALGQQQETQYF
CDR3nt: TGTGCCAGCAGTGCCCTAGGACAACAACAAGAGACCCAGTACTTC

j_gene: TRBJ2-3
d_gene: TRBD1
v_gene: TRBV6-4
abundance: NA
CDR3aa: CASRDTGDPSTDTQYF
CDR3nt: TGTGCCAGCAGGGATACAGGGGACCCTAGCACAGATACGCAATATTTT

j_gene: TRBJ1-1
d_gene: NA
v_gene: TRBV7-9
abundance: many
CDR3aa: CASSPPMNTEAFF
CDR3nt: TGTGCCAGCAGCCCACCGATGAACACTGAAGCTTTCTTT

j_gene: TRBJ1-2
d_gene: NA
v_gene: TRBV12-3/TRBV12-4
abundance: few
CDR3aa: CASSLDRYYGYTF
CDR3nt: TGTGCCAGCAGTTTAGATCGATACTATGGCTACACCTTC

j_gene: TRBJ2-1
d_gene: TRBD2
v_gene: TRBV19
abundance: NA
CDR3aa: CATTRGIAGVLYNEQFF
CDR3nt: TGTGCCACCACAAGGGGGATAGCGGGAGTTCTCTACAATGAGCAGTTCTTC

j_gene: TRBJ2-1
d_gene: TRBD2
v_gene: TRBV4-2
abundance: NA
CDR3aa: CASSQGAGGRWDEQFF
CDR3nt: TGTGCCAGCAGCCAAGGAGCGGGGGGGCGGTGGGATGAGCAGTTCTTC

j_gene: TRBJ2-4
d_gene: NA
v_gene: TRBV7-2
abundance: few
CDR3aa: CASSSVVGRTIYF
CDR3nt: TGTGCCAGCAGCTCAGTCGTAGGGCGGACGATATACTTC

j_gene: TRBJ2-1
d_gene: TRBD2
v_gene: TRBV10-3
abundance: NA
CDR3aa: CANSEYSGTSGNEQFF
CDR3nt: TGTGCCAACAGTGAGTATTCCGGGACTAGCGGTAATGAGCAGTTCTTC

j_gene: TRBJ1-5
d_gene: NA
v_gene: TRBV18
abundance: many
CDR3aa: CASSPGLSNQPQHF
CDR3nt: TGTGCCAGCAGCCCCGGACTGAGCAATCAGCCCCAGCATTTT

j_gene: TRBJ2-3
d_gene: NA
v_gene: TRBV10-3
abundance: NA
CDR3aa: CAIRLDKVADTQYF
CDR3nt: TGTGCCATCCGACTAGACAAAGTGGCAGATACGCAGTATTTT

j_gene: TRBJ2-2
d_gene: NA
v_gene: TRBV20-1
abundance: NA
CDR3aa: CSAVSGYTGELFF
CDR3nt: TGCAGTGCGGTTAGCGGTTACACCGGGGAGCTGTTTTTT

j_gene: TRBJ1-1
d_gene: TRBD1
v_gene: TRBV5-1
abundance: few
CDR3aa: CASSWADRLNTEAFF
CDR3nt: TGCGCCAGCAGCTGGGCGGACAGGTTGAACACTGAAGCTTTCTTT

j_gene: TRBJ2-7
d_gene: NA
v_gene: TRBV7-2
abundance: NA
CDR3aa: CASSRSDGYEQYF
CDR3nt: TGTGCCAGCAGCCGGAGCGACGGTTACGAGCAGTACTTC

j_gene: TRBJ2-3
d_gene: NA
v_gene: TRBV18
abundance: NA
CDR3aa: CASSPSTGTDTQYF
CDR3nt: TGTGCCAGCTCACCATCCACAGGTACAGATACGCAGTATTTT

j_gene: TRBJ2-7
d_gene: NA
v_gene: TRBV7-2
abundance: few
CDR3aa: CASSLSWAQPYEQYF
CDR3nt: TGTGCCAGCAGCCTCAGCTGGGCTCAACCCTACGAGCAGTACTTC

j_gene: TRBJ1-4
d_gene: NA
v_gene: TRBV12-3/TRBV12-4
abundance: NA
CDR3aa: CASRSTGEPTNEKLFF
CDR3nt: TGTGCCAGCAGGTCGACGGGAGAACCAACTAATGAAAAACTGTTTTTT

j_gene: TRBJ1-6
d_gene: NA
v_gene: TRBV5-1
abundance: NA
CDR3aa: CASKSGPYNSPLHF
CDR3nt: TGCGCCAGCAAATCTGGACCTTATAATTCACCCCTCCACTTT

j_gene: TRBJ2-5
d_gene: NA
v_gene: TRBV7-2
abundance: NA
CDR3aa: CASTIKGETQYF
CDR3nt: TGTGCCAGCACCATTAAGGGAGAGACCCAGTACTTC

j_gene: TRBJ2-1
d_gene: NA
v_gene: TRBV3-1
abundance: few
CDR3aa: CASSPSDWRNNEQFF
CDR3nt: TGTGCCAGCTCCCCCTCCGACTGGAGAAACAATGAGCAGTTCTTC